The clone carrying this T cell receptor (beta chain) occurred a few times. Its antigen remains unidentified. Measured with immunoSEQ multiplex PCR; TCRdb has only the in-frame clones, and not every one. The table records 85,000 to 90,000 clones, approximately 96% of them present only once. The sample belongs to a study of cytomegalovirus exposure and HLA in healthy donors. The CDR3 runs 15 residues. Germline V gene sequence: CDR1 MRHNA, CDR2 SNTAGT. Trimming took off 3 bases at V and 1 base at J, with 9 bases between the two ends. Study-wide points: The authors enumerated over 150 TCR beta chains as linked to cytomegalovirus.

V usage is TRBV6-4 and J usage is TRBJ2-2; TRBD1 is a possible D gene (5 bases). The TCR originated in a man between 18 and 35 years old in good health and CMV-seronegative. The sample comprised PBMCs. The CDR3 spells CASSEGAGNTGELFF. In DNA, the CDR3 is TGTGCCAGCAGTGAAGGGGCAGGGAACACCGGGGAGCTGTTTTTT.